The rows below give T cell receptor beta chains drawn from one sample of a study of blood T cells in healthy people across ages. Using its own MiXCR run on the 5' RACE reads, TCRdb lists one record per CDR3 protein. The table shows approximately 800,000 distinct CDR3 sequences, with about 59% occurring only once. The sequenced sample was blood. The receptors derive from a man younger than 40 in good health. Both conserved end residues are part of each CDR3. Each record gives: CDR3 length, J gene, clone size, D gene, V gene, CDR3 DNA, CDR3 protein. D genes are given only for firm matches. Some rows have no size entry. The others give once, few or many, or a class for an expanded clone.

length: 14
J: TRBJ1-2
size: NA
D: TRBD1
V: TRBV28
DNA: TGTGCCAGCAGGGACAGGACTGTTAACTATGGCTACACCTTC
CDR3: CASRDRTVNYGYTF

length: 14
J: TRBJ2-1
size: NA
D: NA
V: TRBV6-2/TRBV6-3
DNA: TGTGCCAGCAGCCGCCCCCTGGGGACAAATGAGCAGTTCTTC
CDR3: CASSRPLGTNEQFF

length: 14
J: TRBJ2-7
size: few
D: NA
V: TRBV5-1
DNA: TGCGCCAGCAGGCCCCCCGGGGGAAGCTACGAGCAGTACTTC
CDR3: CASRPPGGSYEQYF

length: 14
J: TRBJ2-5
size: NA
D: NA
V: TRBV7-2
DNA: TGTGCCAGCAGCTTAGCTTCGCAGGGAAAGACCCAGTACTTC
CDR3: CASSLASQGKTQYF

length: 14
J: TRBJ2-1
size: once
D: TRBD1
V: TRBV7-6
DNA: TGTGCCAGCAGCTTTGGACAGGCGGTGGATGAGCAGTTCTTC
CDR3: CASSFGQAVDEQFF

length: 14
J: TRBJ2-7
size: few
D: TRBD1
V: TRBV5-1
DNA: TGCGCCAGCAGCTCGGACAGGTTATCCTACGAGCAGTACTTC
CDR3: CASSSDRLSYEQYF

length: 14
J: TRBJ2-7
size: NA
D: TRBD1
V: TRBV7-9
DNA: TGTGCCAGCAGCTTAAAGACAGGGGAGGACGAGCAGTACTTC
CDR3: CASSLKTGEDEQYF

length: 15
J: TRBJ1-1
size: NA
D: TRBD1
V: TRBV14
DNA: TGTGCCAGCAGCCCCGCCCCAGGGGGCTACACTGAAGCTTTCTTT
CDR3: CASSPAPGGYTEAFF

length: 12
J: TRBJ2-7
size: NA
D: NA
V: TRBV6-1
DNA: TGTGCCAGCAGACAGGACTCCTACGAGCAGTACTTC
CDR3: CASRQDSYEQYF

length: 17
J: TRBJ2-7
size: few
D: TRBD2
V: TRBV7-2
DNA: TGTGCCAGCAGCACCCGATTAGCGGGGGCCTTCTCCTACGAGCAGTACTTC
CDR3: CASSTRLAGAFSYEQYF

length: 13
J: TRBJ2-1
size: NA
D: NA
V: TRBV12-3/TRBV12-4
DNA: TGTGCCAGCAGCCTCCCAACAGGGAGCGAGCAGTTCTTC
CDR3: CASSLPTGSEQFF

length: 14
J: TRBJ2-3
size: NA
D: NA
V: TRBV2
DNA: TGTGCCAGCAGTGAATTGGGTAGCACAGATACGCAGTATTTT
CDR3: CASSELGSTDTQYF

length: 13
J: TRBJ2-1
size: NA
D: NA
V: TRBV2
DNA: TGTGCCAGCATGATTGAGGGGATCGGTGAGCAGTTCTTC
CDR3: CASMIEGIGEQFF

length: 12
J: TRBJ2-7
size: few
D: NA
V: TRBV29-1
DNA: TGCAGCGTTAGACTCCGCAGCAACGAGCAGTACTTC
CDR3: CSVRLRSNEQYF

length: 15
J: TRBJ2-1
size: NA
D: NA
V: TRBV6-5
DNA: TGTGCCAGCCGTGCATTGGCATCCCCCTACAATGAGCAGTTCTTC
CDR3: CASRALASPYNEQFF

length: 12
J: TRBJ2-5
size: few
D: NA
V: TRBV29-1
DNA: TGCAGCGTTGACGGGCAGGGAGAGACCCAGTACTTC
CDR3: CSVDGQGETQYF

length: 16
J: TRBJ2-5
size: NA
D: NA
V: TRBV7-2
DNA: TGTGCCAGCAGCTTAGAGGCAGTTCTGTACCAAGAGACCCAGTACTTC
CDR3: CASSLEAVLYQETQYF

length: 14
J: TRBJ2-3
size: NA
D: TRBD1
V: TRBV10-3
DNA: TGTGCCATCAGTTGGACAGGGGGCACAGATACGCAGTATTTT
CDR3: CAISWTGGTDTQYF

length: 14
J: TRBJ2-3
size: many
D: NA
V: TRBV4-3
DNA: TGCGCCAGCAGGCAAGGAGGTAGCACAGATACGCAGTATTTT
CDR3: CASRQGGSTDTQYF

length: 14
J: TRBJ1-6
size: few
D: TRBD1
V: TRBV10-3
DNA: TGTGCCACATCGGGACAGAACTATAATTCACCCCTCCACTTT
CDR3: CATSGQNYNSPLHF

length: 14
J: TRBJ2-7
size: NA
D: NA
V: TRBV20-1
DNA: TGCAGTGCAGAAGATTTACAGGGCTCCTACGAGCAGTACTTC
CDR3: CSAEDLQGSYEQYF

length: 15
J: TRBJ1-5
size: NA
D: TRBD1
V: TRBV6-5
DNA: TGTGCCAGCAGTAGGGACAGAACGGGCAATCAGCCCCAGCATTTT
CDR3: CASSRDRTGNQPQHF

length: 15
J: TRBJ2-7
size: NA
D: NA
V: TRBV20-1
DNA: TGCAGTGCTAGAGATGCGGGACAGAGCTCCTACGAGCAGTACTTC
CDR3: CSARDAGQSSYEQYF

length: 16
J: TRBJ2-7
size: few
D: NA
V: TRBV7-2
DNA: TGTGCCAGCAGCTCCCGGGGCAGCTTCAATTCCTACGAGCAGTACTTC
CDR3: CASSSRGSFNSYEQYF

length: 12
J: TRBJ2-7
size: once
D: NA
V: TRBV28
DNA: TGTGCCAGCAGTTTAGGGAATAGGGAGCAGTACTTC
CDR3: CASSLGNREQYF

length: 16
J: TRBJ2-1
size: few
D: NA
V: TRBV6-5
DNA: TGTGCCAGCAGTTACTCGGTGCGGGCAGACTACAATGAGCAGTTCTTC
CDR3: CASSYSVRADYNEQFF

length: 16
J: TRBJ2-2
size: NA
D: NA
V: TRBV20-1
DNA: TGCAGTGCAAACTCAGGCGGGCATGGGAACACCGGGGAGCTGTTTTTT
CDR3: CSANSGGHGNTGELFF

length: 13
J: TRBJ2-7
size: NA
D: TRBD1
V: TRBV20-1
DNA: TGCAGTGCGCTGACAGGGGAGTCCTACGAGCAGTACTTC
CDR3: CSALTGESYEQYF

length: 12
J: TRBJ2-3
size: NA
D: NA
V: TRBV12-3/TRBV12-4
DNA: TGTGCCAGCCGGCAGGGCACAGATACGCAGTATTTT
CDR3: CASRQGTDTQYF

length: 16
J: TRBJ2-7
size: NA
D: TRBD2
V: TRBV25-1
DNA: TGTGCCAGCAGTGCCCTGACTAGCGGGGGGGGCTACGAGCAGTACTTC
CDR3: CASSALTSGGGYEQYF

length: 14
J: TRBJ2-7
size: once
D: NA
V: TRBV6-5
DNA: TGTGCCAGCACCTCTGTGGGGGGAGGTTCCGAGCAGTACTTC
CDR3: CASTSVGGGSEQYF

length: 13
J: TRBJ2-7
size: few
D: NA
V: TRBV29-1
DNA: TGCAGCGTGGCCGGACAGCGCCCCTACGAGCAGTACTTC
CDR3: CSVAGQRPYEQYF

length: 13
J: TRBJ2-3
size: NA
D: NA
V: TRBV6-2/TRBV6-3
DNA: TGTGCCAGCACACAATACAGAACAGATACGCAGTATTTT
CDR3: CASTQYRTDTQYF

length: 16
J: TRBJ2-1
size: NA
D: NA
V: TRBV9
DNA: TGTGCCAGCAGCGCCCCAGGGGGGCCCACATACAATGAGCAGTTCTTC
CDR3: CASSAPGGPTYNEQFF

length: 14
J: TRBJ2-5
size: few
D: NA
V: TRBV4-3
DNA: TGCGCCAGCAGCCAAGACCACCTCCGGGAGACCCAGTACTTC
CDR3: CASSQDHLRETQYF

length: 14
J: TRBJ1-1
size: NA
D: NA
V: TRBV6-2/TRBV6-3
DNA: TGTGCCAGCAGATACGATGAGGTGAACACTGAAGCTTTCTTT
CDR3: CASRYDEVNTEAFF

length: 15
J: TRBJ2-1
size: NA
D: NA
V: TRBV7-2
DNA: TGTGCCAGCAGCTTAGGACTAGTGGGGGGGCGGGAGCAGTTCTTC
CDR3: CASSLGLVGGREQFF

length: 13
J: TRBJ1-1
size: NA
D: NA
V: TRBV30
DNA: TGTGCCTGGAAATGGGGGGGGTACACTGAAGCTTTCTTT
CDR3: CAWKWGGYTEAFF

length: 14
J: TRBJ2-7
size: NA
D: TRBD1
V: TRBV29-1
DNA: TGCAGCGTTGAAGGGACAGGTCACTCCTACGAGCAGTACTTC
CDR3: CSVEGTGHSYEQYF

length: 14
J: TRBJ2-1
size: NA
D: TRBD1
V: TRBV7-3
DNA: TGTGCCAGCCAAAGACAGGGGGCAAGTAATGAGCAGTTCTTC
CDR3: CASQRQGASNEQFF